Here is one T cell receptor (beta chain) with its context. The antigen is not known. Its ends do not fully match the called genes, so a read error is possible. TCRdb's copy holds only in-frame clones and misses some; the assay was immunoSEQ multiplex PCR. This repertoire shows roughly 110,000 clones, 50% to 65% found once; its top ten account for 30% to 45%. The entry originates in a study of cytotoxic CD8 clonotypes in ibrutinib-treated CLL. Study background: Samples had a mean of roughly 250,000 productive templates and 85,000 to 100,000 productive rearrangements. Notes on the study in general: Under therapy, public clonotypes either contracted or stayed stable, and they were uncommon. Clonality was higher at ibrutinib response and returned toward baseline at progression.

Germline-derived CDR1 and CDR2 are SSHAT and FNYEAQ (reference sequence). This CDR3 has 16 amino acids. The sample consisted of PBMCs, taken after 24 months of ibrutinib treatment. The clonotype originates from a human donor with chronic lymphocytic leukemia. The chain uses TRBV7-7 and TRBJ2-5; 11 nucleotides align to TRBD2. CDR3 loop: CASSLIGTSGQETQYF. In nucleotides, the CDR3 is TGTGCTAGCAGCTTAATCGGGACTAGCGGACAAGAGACCCAGTACTTC. The variable domain in full, with the rest retrieved from reference TRBV7-7 and TRBJ2-5, is GAGVSQSPRYKVTKRGQDVTLRCDPISSHATLYWYQQALGQGPEFLTYFNYEAQPDKSGLPSDRFSAERPEGSISTLTIQRTEQRDSAMYRCASSLIGTSGQETQYFGPGTRLLVL.